The 27 T cell receptor beta chains listed next were all sequenced from one sample in a study of PD-L1 blockade in urothelial cancer. Clones were read by immunoSEQ multiplex PCR, and TCRdb kept only the in-frame ones, dropping some. The data hold 90,000 to 120,000 clones, with about 85% observed a single time. This sample comprised PBMCs, obtained around atezolizumab (anti-PD-L1) treatment. Every receptor here comes from a man aged 45 to 65 with urothelial cancer.

The CDR3 bases are TGTGCCAGCAGCTTGGGGGGACTACTGAACACCGGGGAGCTGTTTTTT. Its protein is CASSLGGLLNTGELFF. V usage is TRBV5-4 and J usage is TRBJ2-2, with 7 bases matching TRBD2. There are 16 residues in the CDR3. Germline CDR1 reads SGHNT; CDR2 reads YYREEE (reference sequence). The junction had 3 bases not matched to a gene; V was cut back by 0 bases and J by 1 base.

J is TRBJ2-1 and V is TRBV6-5; 11 bases agree with TRBD2. V was clipped by 0 bases and J by 4 bases; unmatched bases: 2. Looked up from germline, CDR1 is MNHEY and CDR2 is SVGAGI. This CDR3 contains 16 residues. DNA of the CDR3: TGTGCCAGCAGTTACTCCCTAGCGGGAGGTTACAATGAGCAGTTCTTC. Protein: CASSYSLAGGYNEQFF.

V gene TRBV6-5 combines with J gene TRBJ1-2; 7 bases fit TRBD1. Germline values: CDR1 MNHEY, CDR2 SVGAGI. J was trimmed by 8 bases and V by 4 bases; bases with no gene match: 10. The CDR3 loop spans 14 amino acids. In DNA form, the CDR3 reads TGTGCCAGCAGTTTCGACAGGGTAGTAGCAGGCTACACCTTC. Its translation is CASSFDRVVAGYTF.

The V gene is TRBV28, the J gene TRBJ1-1; D is unclear. CDR1 MDHEN and CDR2 SYDVKM come from the germline V gene. The CDR3 loop spans 13 amino acids. Between the trimmed V and J ends, which lost 6 bases and 5 bases, there was a span of 13 bases. CDR3 sequence reads: CASSSTLGTEAFF. CDR3 nucleotide sequence: TGTGCCAGCAGCTCTACCCTCGGGACTGAAGCTTTCTTT.

V is TRBV6-6 and J is TRBJ1-2, with 12 nucleotides matching TRBD1. Losses at the gene ends were 6 bases for V and 5 bases for J; bases not matched to a gene: 7. This CDR3 is built from 15 residues. Germline CDR1 reads MNHNY; CDR2 reads SVGAGI (reference sequence). The CDR3, as DNA: TGTGCCAGCAGCGGCGGGACAGGGGGCTTATATGGCTACACCTTC. It is translated as CASSGGTGGLYGYTF.

The chain links TRBV27 to TRBJ2-7; TRBD1 agrees at 9 bases. This CDR3 contains 14 residues. CDR1 and CDR2 from the germline V gene are MNHEY and SMNVEV (reference sequence). Losses at the gene ends were 6 bases for V and 1 base for J; bases not matched to a gene: 4. The CDR3 DNA reads TGTGCCAGCAGGATACAGGGGGCGTCCTACGAGCAGTACTTC. Amino acid sequence: CASRIQGASYEQYF.

The chain employs TRBV9 and TRBJ2-3, with D perhaps matching TRBD2 (6 bases). CDR3 length: 14 amino acids. The V end lost 0 bases, the J end lost 6 bases, and 11 bases lay between the germline ends. Germline V gene data show CDR1 as SGDLS and CDR2 as YYNGEE. CDR3 sequence reads: CASSVVGSGDTQYF. CDR3 DNA: TGTGCCAGCAGCGTAGTCGGGAGCGGGGATACGCAGTATTTT.

V usage is TRBV19 and J usage is TRBJ1-5; 9 bases line up with TRBD1. The germline V gene encodes CDR1 LNHDA and CDR2 SQIVND (reference sequence). The CDR3 has 15 residues. J lost 6 bases, V lost 3 bases, and 6 bases had no gene match. CDR3 amino acids: CASSMGDRVIQPQHF. CDR3 nucleotide sequence: TGTGCCAGTAGTATGGGGGACAGGGTAATTCAGCCCCAGCATTTT.

The chain uses TRBV4-1 and TRBJ1-4, with TRBD1 matching 7 bases. The CDR3 spans 16 residues. V lost 3 bases to trimming and J lost 6 bases; unmatched junction nucleotides: 10. CDR1 MGHRA and CDR2 YSYEKL come from the germline V gene. The CDR3 region has the DNA TGCGCCAGCAGCCATCCTCAGGGGGATTGGGATGAAAAACTGTTTTTT. The encoded protein is CASSHPQGDWDEKLFF.

The genes are TRBV5-1 and TRBJ2-3, with D unresolved. Trimming pared 1 base from V and 0 bases from J, leaving 9 bases between. CDR1 is SGHRS and CDR2 is YFSETQ in the germline V gene. The CDR3 is 15 amino acids. The CDR3 here is CASSLLYPSTDTQYF. CDR3 nucleotide sequence: TGCGCCAGCAGCTTGCTATACCCTAGCACAGATACGCAGTATTTT.

The chain carries TRBV9 and TRBJ2-7, with TRBD2 identical over 8 bases. After removal of 4 bases from V and 3 bases from J, the junction contained 6 bases not matched to a gene. CDR3 length: 14 amino acids. Germline lookup yields CDR1 SGDLS and CDR2 YYNGEE. CDR3 in DNA: TGTGCCAGCAGCCCCCAGGGACTAGACTACGAGCAGTACTTC. Amino acids: CASSPQGLDYEQYF.

The chain links TRBV6-6 to TRBJ2-1, with 7 bases that match TRBD1. J was trimmed by 4 bases and V by 7 bases; bases with no gene match: 4. There are 13 residues in the CDR3. CDR1 MNHNY and CDR2 SVGAGI come from the germline V gene (reference sequence). The CDR3 sequence is CASNPGQYNEQFF. The CDR3 nucleotides are TGTGCCAGCAATCCGGGACAGTACAATGAGCAGTTCTTC.

This chain links TRBV30 with TRBJ1-5; D is possibly TRBD1 (6 bases). Germline values: CDR1 GTSNPN, CDR2 SVGIG (reference sequence). This CDR3 has 20 residues. The V end lost 0 bases, the J end lost 1 base, and 25 bases lay between the germline ends. CDR3: CAWSVTPTGWGMVSNQPQHF. CDR3 coding DNA: TGTGCCTGGAGTGTTACCCCGACAGGCTGGGGGATGGTGAGCAATCAGCCCCAGCATTTT.

The J gene is TRBJ2-7, the V gene TRBV6-1, with 7 bases that match TRBD2. The CDR3 has 14 amino acids. Trimming at V came to 4 bases and at J to 6 bases, leaving 9 bases not matched to a gene. Looked up from germline, CDR1 is MNHNS and CDR2 is SASEGT. CDR3 in DNA: TGTGCCAGCAGTGGAGCCGGACTAGTATCCGAGCAGTACTTC. Protein product: CASSGAGLVSEQYF.

The chain is built from TRBV4-1 and TRBJ1-2; D remains ambiguous. The germline V and J ends were trimmed by 1 base and 7 bases, with 7 bases remaining between them. Germline V gene data show CDR1 as MGHRA and CDR2 as YSYEKL. The CDR3 is 12 residues long. Here the CDR3 DNA reads TGCGCCAGCAGCCAAGGCCGGGGTGGCTACACCTTC. As protein: CASSQGRGGYTF.

This sequence joins TRBV11-3 and TRBJ1-1, with TRBD1 matching 7 bases. The CDR3 contains 18 residues. Germline V lookup: CDR1 SGHNT, CDR2 YENEEA. V dropped 0 bases and J dropped 4; count of bases not matched to a gene: 14. The CDR3 nucleotides are TGTGCCAGCAGCTTAGATCTTGCAGGGGGACCGCGGGGCACTGAAGCTTTCTTT. It yields the protein CASSLDLAGGPRGTEAFF.

This chain joins TRBV18 and TRBJ2-5; D is unclear. Trimming took 6 bases from V and 0 from J, leaving 5 bases between them. The CDR3 extends over 12 amino acids. CDR1 and CDR2 from the germline V gene are KGHSH and LQKENI. The CDR3 protein is CASSLYQETQYF. The DNA for the CDR3 is TGTGCCAGCTCTCTGTACCAAGAGACCCAGTACTTC.

This rearrangement joins TRBV10-3 to TRBJ2-3; D possibly corresponds to TRBD2 (5 bases). This CDR3 spans 13 amino acids. Germline V lookup: CDR1 ENHRY, CDR2 SYGVKD. Trimming took off 3 bases at V and 7 bases at J, with 11 bases between the two ends. The CDR3 loop reads CAISDGSGNTQYF. For the CDR3, the DNA is TGTGCCATCAGTGATGGGAGTGGGAATACGCAGTATTTT.

The chain employs TRBV2 and TRBJ2-7; TRBD1 aligns across 10 bases. V shed 9 bases and J 6 bases; nucleotides not matched to a gene: 14. This CDR3 has 15 amino acids. CDR1 is SNHLY and CDR2 is FYNNEI in the germline V gene. CDR3 DNA sequence: TGTGCCAGACGATCCACGGGGGACAGGGGTCCCGAGCAGTACTTC. Translating gives CARRSTGDRGPEQYF.

V and J are TRBV28 and TRBJ1-5; TRBD1 might be the D (5 bases). The V end lost 4 bases, the J end lost 0 bases, and 13 bases lay between the germline ends. Germline-derived CDR1 and CDR2 are MDHEN and SYDVKM. The CDR3 has 16 amino acids. The CDR3 protein is CASSYGAGPSNQPQHF. DNA for the CDR3: TGTGCCAGCAGTTACGGAGCAGGGCCTAGCAATCAGCCCCAGCATTTT.

This clone was counted only a few times. The genes are TRBV19 and TRBJ1-3, with a possible D match to TRBD1 (5 bases). The CDR3 has 16 amino acids. Per the germline V gene, CDR1 is LNHDA and CDR2 is SQIVND (reference sequence). V lost 5 bases and J lost 2, with 16 bases in between. This chain's CDR3 is CASSPMTAGPGNTIYF. DNA of the CDR3: TGTGCCAGTAGTCCTATGACCGCGGGGCCTGGAAACACCATATATTTT.

The chain employs TRBV2 and TRBJ2-7, with 14 bases matching TRBD2. Germline V gives CDR1 SNHLY, CDR2 FYNNEI. The CDR3 totals 14 residues. V shed 11 bases and J 12 bases; nucleotides not matched to a gene: 15. In nucleotides, the CDR3 is TGTGCCGACAGACCGGGACTAGCGGGAGAGGTGATGTACTTC. Translating gives CADRPGLAGEVMYF. The full variable domain, completed using reference TRBV2 and TRBJ2-7, is EPEVTQTPSHQVTQMGQEVILRCVPISNHLYFYWYRQILGQKVEFLVSFYNNEISEKSEIFDDQFSVERPDGSNFTLKIRSTKLEDSAMYFCADRPGLAGEVMYFGPGTRLTVT.

The gene calls are TRBV9 and TRBJ2-7; 9 nucleotides align to TRBD1. This CDR3 spans 15 amino acids. Germline CDR1 reads SGDLS; CDR2 reads YYNGEE. Germline trimming cut 3 bases from V and 3 bases from J; bases unmatched to any gene: 7. CDR3 nucleotides: TGTGCCAGCAGCGCCGGGACAGGGCACGACTACGAGCAGTACTTC. Translation: CASSAGTGHDYEQYF.

This sequence joins TRBV6-1 and TRBJ2-3, with 7 bases matching TRBD2. This CDR3 comprises 10 residues. The V gene's germline CDR1 is MNHNS and CDR2 SASEGT. V was pared by 7 bases and J by 12 bases, with 4 bases of the junction left unmatched. The DNA for the CDR3 is TGTGCCAGCATGAGGACTAGTCAGTATTTT. Translation: CASMRTSQYF.

This clone was seen just once. CDR3 residues: CASSFPGQGRSNEKLFF. CDR3 DNA sequence: TGTGCCAGCAGTTTCCCTGGACAGGGGCGGTCTAATGAAAAACTGTTTTTT. The chain combines TRBV28 with TRBJ1-4; the match to TRBD1 covers 9 bases. With V trimmed by 3 bases and J by 3 bases, 8 bases remained unmatched. The CDR3 runs 17 residues. CDR1 MDHEN and CDR2 SYDVKM come from the germline V gene.

The V call is TRBV7-3, the J call TRBJ1-5; no definite D call. The germline V and J ends were trimmed by 2 bases and 6 bases, with 8 bases remaining between them. Germline V gene lookup returns CDR1 SGHTA and CDR2 FQGTGA. This CDR3 region has 13 residues. DNA for the CDR3: TGTGCCAGCAGCTTACAGGCAGGTCAGCCCCAGCATTTT. It encodes CASSLQAGQPQHF.

This clone occurred a few times. This rearrangement joins TRBV10-3 to TRBJ2-1; perhaps TRBD2 as D (5 bases). The CDR3 runs 13 residues. Per the germline V gene, CDR1 is ENHRY and CDR2 is SYGVKD. V was cut by 10 bases and J by 1 base, with 11 bases left in between. The CDR3 DNA sequence: TGTGCCACCTCTAGGGAGTCCTACAATGAGCAGTTCTTC. Translation: CATSRESYNEQFF.